This entry lists 11 T cell receptor beta chains sequenced from one sample in a study of cytomegalovirus exposure and HLA in healthy donors. Primers for the PCR totalled 60 Vbeta and 13 Jbeta. Here immunoSEQ multiplex PCR was the method, and the copy in TCRdb shows in-frame clones only, minus some. The sample consists of 190,000 or so clones, approximately 80% of them appearing once. Sequenced material: PBMCs. Receptor source: a boy aged 5 to 17 in good health and CMV-seronegative.

This chain uses TRBV7-2 with TRBJ1-1; 12 bases fit TRBD1. The V gene's germline CDR1 is SGHTA and CDR2 FQGNSA. There are 18 residues in the CDR3. V shed 4 bases, J shed 1 base, and the junction held 10 bases outside the gene matches. This chain's CDR3 is CASSSIAGTGGPNTEAFF. CDR3 DNA: TGTGCCAGCAGCTCAATCGCCGGGACAGGGGGCCCGAACACTGAAGCTTTCTTT.

This chain joins TRBV2 and TRBJ1-4; tentative D call: TRBD1 (5 bases). V lost 10 bases to trimming and J lost 8 bases, with 14 bases between them. CDR3 size: 12 residues. The germline CDR1 and CDR2 sequences are SNHLY and FYNNEI. CDR3 protein: CATQDGGEKLFF. The CDR3 DNA follows: TGTGCCACCCAGGACGGGGGAGAAAAACTGTTTTTT.

The chain couples TRBV13 to TRBJ1-2; D is ambiguous. The CDR3 is 15 residues long. CDR1 and CDR2 from the germline V gene are PRHDT and FYEKMQ (reference sequence). Trimming pared 1 base from V and 3 bases from J, leaving 12 bases between. The CDR3 here is CASSLVIGGYYGYTF. DNA for the CDR3: TGTGCCAGCAGCTTAGTCATTGGCGGCTACTATGGCTACACCTTC.

This chain uses TRBV29-1 with TRBJ2-1; 13 bases are shared with TRBD2. CDR3 length: 18 amino acids. With 4 bases clipped from V and 8 bases from J, the junction kept 17 bases outside the gene matches. Germline CDR1 is SQVTM and CDR2 is ANQGSEA. The CDR3 loop is CSVAKGLAGISGLHEQFF. The CDR3 DNA is TGCAGCGTTGCAAAGGGACTAGCGGGAATAAGTGGACTTCATGAGCAGTTCTTC.

The V gene is TRBV6-1, the J gene TRBJ2-1, with 12 bases aligning to TRBD2. The ends lost 2 bases at V and 8 bases at J; junction bases unmatched: 7. The CDR3 is made up of 16 amino acids. The germline V gene encodes CDR1 MNHNS and CDR2 SASEGT. The CDR3 loop is CASSETTSGRYHEQFF. As DNA, the CDR3 is TGTGCCAGCAGTGAAACGACTAGCGGGAGATACCATGAGCAGTTCTTC.

V usage is TRBV4-2 and J usage is TRBJ2-1; D not certain. CDR3 size: 15 residues. V gave up 0 bases and J gave up 7 bases, with 13 bases separating them. The germline gives CDR1 LGHNA, CDR2 YNFKEQ. The chain's CDR3 is CASSQDSFRLNEQFF. Here the CDR3 DNA reads TGTGCCAGCAGCCAAGATTCATTTCGGTTGAATGAGCAGTTCTTC.

The chain is built from TRBV21-1 and TRBJ1-2; the D call TRBD1 from the table was never checked on the DNA. TRBV21-1 is listed as a pseudogene. The CDR3 consists of 11 residues. Here the CDR3 reads CASTTGGGYTF. The CDR3 DNA sequence: TGTGCCAGCACTACAGGGGGCGGCTACACCTTC.

CDR3 DNA: TGTGCCCTCCTCCCCGGGACAGGGGGCAATCAGCCCCAGCATTTT. Translated, it gives CALLPGTGGNQPQHF. The chain recombines TRBV6-1 with TRBJ1-5; 10 bases are a match to TRBD1. Germline CDR1 and CDR2: MNHNS and SASEGT. Germline trimming cut 11 bases from V and 2 bases from J; bases unmatched to any gene: 9. The length of the CDR3 is 15 residues.

This chain uses TRBV9 with TRBJ1-1, with a tentative D call TRBD1 (6 bases). The germline V and J ends were trimmed by 3 bases and 5 bases, with 14 bases remaining between them. This CDR3 region has 14 residues. Germline assignment: CDR1 SGDLS and CDR2 YYNGEE. The CDR3 nucleotides are TGTGCCAGCAGCGCCGTGAGGGGGTTTACTGAAGCTTTCTTT. Its protein product is CASSAVRGFTEAFF.

This chain uses TRBV20-1 with TRBJ2-7; the D is unclear. CDR3 length equals 11 residues. V lost 3 bases, J lost 4 bases, and 7 bases lay in between. Looked up from germline, CDR1 is DFQATT and CDR2 is SNEGSKA (reference sequence). The CDR3 sequence: CSARERYEQYF. CDR3 coding DNA: TGCAGTGCTAGGGAGAGGTACGAGCAGTACTTC.

The CDR3 loop reads CASSLVRVGNQPQHF. In nucleotides, the CDR3 is TGTGCCAGCAGCTTAGTCAGGGTAGGCAATCAGCCCCAGCATTTT. V gene TRBV7-8 combines with J gene TRBJ1-5; perhaps TRBD1 as D (5 bases). From germline, CDR1 is SGHVS and CDR2 FQNEAQ. The V end was cut by 1 base, the J end by 2 bases, with 9 bases between. The CDR3 is 15 residues long.